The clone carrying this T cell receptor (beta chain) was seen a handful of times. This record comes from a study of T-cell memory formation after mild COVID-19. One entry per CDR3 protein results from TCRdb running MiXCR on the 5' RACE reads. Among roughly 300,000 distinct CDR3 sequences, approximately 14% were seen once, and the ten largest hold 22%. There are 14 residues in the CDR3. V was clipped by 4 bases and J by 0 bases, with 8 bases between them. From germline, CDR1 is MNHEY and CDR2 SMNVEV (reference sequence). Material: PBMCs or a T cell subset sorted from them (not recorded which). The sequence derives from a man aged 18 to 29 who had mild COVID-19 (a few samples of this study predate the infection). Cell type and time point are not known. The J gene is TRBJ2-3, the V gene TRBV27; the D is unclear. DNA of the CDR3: TGTGCCAGCAGTTCACCCTGGAGCACAGATACGCAGTATTTT. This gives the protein CASSSPWSTDTQYF.